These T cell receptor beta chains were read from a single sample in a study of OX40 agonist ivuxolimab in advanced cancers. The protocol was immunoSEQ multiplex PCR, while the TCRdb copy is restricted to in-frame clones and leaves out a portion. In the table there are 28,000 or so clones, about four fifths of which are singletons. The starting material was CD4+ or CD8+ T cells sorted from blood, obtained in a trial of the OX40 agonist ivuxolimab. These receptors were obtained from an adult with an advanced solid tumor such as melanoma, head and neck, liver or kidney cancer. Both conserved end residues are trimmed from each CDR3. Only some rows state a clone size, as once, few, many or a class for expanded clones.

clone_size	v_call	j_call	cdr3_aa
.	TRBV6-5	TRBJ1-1	ASSYRAEAF
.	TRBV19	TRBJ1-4	ASKFQGGYEKLF
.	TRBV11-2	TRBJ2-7	ASSDRYEQY
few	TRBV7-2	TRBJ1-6	ASSLSLGRGNSPLH
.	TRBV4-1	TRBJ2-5	ASSQGDRQETQY
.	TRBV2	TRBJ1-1	ASNLRQGMNTEAF
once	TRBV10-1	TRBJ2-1	ASSELIGGEQF
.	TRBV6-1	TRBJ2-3	ASSEALDSLYTQY
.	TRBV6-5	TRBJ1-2	ASSYSGGGYT
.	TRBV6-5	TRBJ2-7	ASSYSGGRYEQY
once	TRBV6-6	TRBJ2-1	ASSYSITEDEQF
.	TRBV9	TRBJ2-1	ASSVTSGRRTNEQF
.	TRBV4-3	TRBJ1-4	ASSQDLVKGSEKLF
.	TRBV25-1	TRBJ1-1	ASSIMNTEAF
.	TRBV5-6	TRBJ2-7	ASSLGTVTEQY
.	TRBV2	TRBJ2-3	ASRSLGRTDTQY
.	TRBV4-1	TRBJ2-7	ASSQSGTGVYEQY
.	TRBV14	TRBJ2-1	ASSQEWYEQF
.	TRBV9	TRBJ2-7	ASSERGTGGDEQY
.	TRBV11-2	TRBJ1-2	ASSNGQGLFGYT
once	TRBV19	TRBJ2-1	ASSIWGQGPYNEQF
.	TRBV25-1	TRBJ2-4	ASTGGPRNIQY
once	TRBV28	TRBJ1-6	ASDTGQGAKSPLH
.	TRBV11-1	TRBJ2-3	ASSLPDRGTSGSPQY
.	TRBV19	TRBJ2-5	ASSIAETQY
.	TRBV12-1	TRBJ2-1	ASRGSGGGISYNEQF
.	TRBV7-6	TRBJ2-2	ASSSLRGTGELF
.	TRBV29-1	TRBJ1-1	SVDPLGQGYTEAF
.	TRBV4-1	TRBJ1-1	ASSQYGSAEAF
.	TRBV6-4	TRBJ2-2	ASSPGGQNTGELF